Here is one T cell receptor (beta chain) with its context. Its antigen is not yet known. No qualities accompany the bases; no much larger clone lies one base away. TCRbeta CDR3 regions were amplified from genomic DNA by means of the immunoSEQ Assay, a bias-controlled multiplex PCR. As for how the authors treated the data: The number of nucleated cells in each sample was estimated from the amplification of reference gene primers within the assay. To quantify the absolute abundance of each unique TCRbeta CDR3 rearrangement, sequence reads were collapsed and filtered. For each sample, productive Simpson clonality was calculated as the square root of Simpson's diversity index across productive rearrangements. Here the immuneACCESS table is served through TCRdb, limited to in-frame sequences with V and J called. Missing clones are a known gap in these copies; in checked studies unresolved V genes cover under half, and the rest lacks a known reason. The V and J calls and the clone size are those of that table, but D and trimming were determined from the DNA. The sample contains 110,000 or so clones, 70% to 90% of them found a single time. The ten largest account for roughly 8.4% of the sample.

V is pared back by 0 bases and J by 13 bases, with 16 bases lying between the germline termini. CDR1 and CDR2 (KGHSH, LQKENI) derive from the germline V gene. Including cysteine and phenylalanine, the CDR3 has 15 amino acids. Only CDR3 DNA remains: 45 bases, in frame from the first base. This sample was included in a study of blood T cell repertoires in COVID-19 (dated by TCRdb to 2018 to 2020). Regarding the complete study: The collaborator samples originated in the United States, Italy and Spain and spanned the acute and convalescent phases of COVID-19. Deeply sampled blood TCRbeta repertoires from subjects exposed to, actively infected with, or recovered from COVID-19 were included in the dataset. The samples were drawn from two sources: the first 160 participants of the ongoing ImmuneRACE study, and fewer than 1,500 subjects contributed by 6 global collaborators. A de-identified subject ID, COVID-19 status, age in years and sex were almost always included in the sample metadata. HLA class I and class II types, where available, came from metadata supplied by the sample provider rather than from assay-based typing. The material from the prospective study consisted of cDNA or gDNA derived from T cells, B-cell-depleted T cells, or PBMCs. A freely available public database, intended as a resource for researchers studying the immune response to SARS-CoV-2, is where the repertoires were released. What the study reported, not specific to this receptor: The amount of clinical and demographic metadata varied by source and participant and was provided uncurated.

A second Seattle source provided samples from volunteer blood donors who had recovered from COVID-19. The collaborating institutions used their own protocols to collect whole blood in K2EDTA tubes. For TCRbeta analysis, collaborators shipped samples in one of three forms: frozen whole blood, isolated PBMCs, or DNA extracted from either of those sample types. The sequence joins TRBV18 to TRBJ1-6; TRBD1 is perhaps the D gene, given 5 matching bases. Specimen: peripheral blood. The clonotype was recovered from a woman in her seventies who had recovered from COVID-19. CDR3 reads: CASSPPAGKFSPLHF. The DNA sequence is given as TGTGCCAGCTCACCACCGGCAGGGAAGTTCTCGCCCCTCCACTTT.